The present TCR beta chain was sequenced within a study of blood T cells in healthy people across ages. Combining a sample-barcoded 5' primer with a J-beta primer mix, a second PCR ran for roughly 7 to 12 cycles. TCRdb fed the 5' RACE reads into MiXCR, producing one record per CDR3 protein. In the table there are roughly 1,500,000 distinct CDR3 sequences, approximately 42% of which are singletons. Germline CDR1 and CDR2: SGHTA and FQGNSA. Germline trimming cut 5 bases from V and 3 bases from J; bases unmatched to any gene: 6. The CDR3 spans 14 residues. This TCR was sampled from a woman younger than 35 in good health. Sequencing used blood. V gene TRBV7-2 combines with J gene TRBJ1-2, with TRBD1 matching over 7 bases. CDR3 sequence: CASSQLRGDYGYTF. CDR3 sequence (DNA): TGTGCCAGCAGCCAACTCAGGGGGGACTATGGCTACACCTTC.